These 27 T cell receptor beta chains share one sample of origin, sequenced in a study of OX40 agonist ivuxolimab in advanced cancers. The data were produced by immunoSEQ multiplex PCR, yet TCRdb's version contains in-frame clones alone and is incomplete. The table shows 78,000 or so clones, with 70% to 90% occurring only once. The sequences come from CD4+ or CD8+ T cells sorted from blood, collected in a trial of the OX40 agonist ivuxolimab. These receptors were collected from an adult with an advanced solid tumor such as melanoma, head and neck, liver or kidney cancer.

This chain links TRBV7-9 with TRBJ2-1; D possibly corresponds to TRBD2 (5 bases). Trimming removed 0 bases from V and 8 bases from J, with 11 bases in between. The CDR3 consists of 14 residues. CDR1 is SEHNR, CDR2 FQNEAQ, per germline (reference sequence). CDR3: CASSLAFGVHEQFF. CDR3 nucleotides: TGTGCCAGCAGCTTAGCATTCGGGGTACATGAGCAGTTCTTC. Using reference TRBV7-9 and TRBJ2-1 for the parts outside the CDR3, the full variable domain is DTGVSQNPRHKITKRGQNVTFRCDPISEHNRLYWYRQTLGQGPEFLTYFQNEAQLEKSRLLSDRFSAERPKGSFSTLEIQRTEQGDSAMYLCASSLAFGVHEQFFGPGTRLTVL.

V is TRBV2 and J is TRBJ1-1; 7 bases match TRBD1. The CDR3 has 14 residues. Unmatched junction bases numbered 8, after V lost 5 bases and J lost 5 bases. Germline assignment: CDR1 SNHLY and CDR2 FYNNEI. The CDR3 DNA reads as TGTGCCAGCAGTTCTACAGGGGAGAGGACTGAAGCTTTCTTT. It codes for CASSSTGERTEAFF.

The chain uses TRBV5-1 and TRBJ2-1, with D possibly being TRBD2 (6 bases). Germline CDR1 reads SGHRS; CDR2 reads YFSETQ. The CDR3 extends over 15 amino acids. Trimming removed 3 bases at V and 0 bases at J, with 10 bases between. This chain's CDR3 is CASSSAGLSYNEQFF. The DNA for the CDR3 is TGCGCCAGCAGCTCAGCGGGCCTCTCCTACAATGAGCAGTTCTTC.

V and J are TRBV9 and TRBJ2-3; D unclear. This CDR3 spans 16 amino acids. V lost 0 bases and J 0 bases, leaving 11 bases between the germline ends. Germline V gene data show CDR1 as SGDLS and CDR2 as YYNGEE. CDR3 in DNA: TGTGCCAGCAGCGTAGGGTTCGGAAAAAGCACAGATACGCAGTATTTT. It encodes CASSVGFGKSTDTQYF. Variable domain in full (rest from reference TRBV9 and TRBJ2-3): DSGVTQTPKHLITATGQRVTLRCSPRSGDLSVYWYQQSLDQGLQFLIQYYNGEERAKGNILERFSAQQFPDLHSELNLSSLELGDSALYFCASSVGFGKSTDTQYFGPGTRLTVL.

The chain joins TRBV28 to TRBJ2-1; D remains ambiguous. Looked up from germline, CDR1 is MDHEN and CDR2 is SYDVKM. V was clipped by 6 bases and J by 1 base, with 4 bases between them. The CDR3 spans 12 residues. CDR3: CASSPSYNEQFF. CDR3 sequence (DNA): TGTGCCAGCAGCCCGTCCTACAATGAGCAGTTCTTC. Filled out from reference TRBV28 and TRBJ2-1, the complete variable domain reads DVKVTQSSRYLVKRTGEKVFLECVQDMDHENMFWYRQDPGLGLRLIYFSYDVKMKEKGDIPEGYSVSREKKERFSLILESASTNQTSMYLCASSPSYNEQFFGPGTRLTVL.

This rearrangement joins TRBV14 to TRBJ2-2; no firm D call. This CDR3 comprises 14 residues. Germline loops: CDR1 SGHDN, CDR2 FVKESK. V shed 6 bases and J shed 2 bases, with 10 bases lying between them. The CDR3 reads CASRADTNTGELFF. CDR3 nucleotides: TGTGCCAGCAGGGCCGACACCAACACCGGGGAGCTGTTTTTT.

This chain uses TRBV7-9 with TRBJ1-2, with TRBD1 identical over 7 bases. The CDR3 spans 16 residues. Germline V gene sequence: CDR1 SEHNR, CDR2 FQNEAQ (reference sequence). Germline trimming cut 0 bases from V and 0 bases from J; bases unmatched to any gene: 4. Here the CDR3 reads CASSLAGTAPNYGYTF. CDR3 DNA sequence: TGTGCCAGCAGCTTAGCCGGGACAGCGCCTAACTATGGCTACACCTTC.

The chain couples TRBV19 to TRBJ1-5; D is uncertain. The ends were cut back, 3 bases at V and 2 bases at J, with 8 bases in the middle. CDR3 length equals 14 residues. CDR1 LNHDA and CDR2 SQIVND come from the germline V gene (reference sequence). CDR3 in DNA: TGTGCCAGTAGTATTGCGTATGGCAATCAGCCCCAGCATTTT. Translation: CASSIAYGNQPQHF.

V gene TRBV14 combines with J gene TRBJ1-2; tentatively, D is TRBD1 (5 bases). Trimming pared 5 bases from V and 4 bases from J, leaving 17 bases between. Germline CDR1 reads SGHDN; CDR2 reads FVKESK. The CDR3 sequence is 15 residues long. Here the CDR3 reads CASSANQGSSYGYTF. The CDR3 DNA reads TGTGCCAGCAGCGCCAATCAGGGCAGCTCCTATGGCTACACCTTC. The whole variable domain, remainder taken from reference TRBV14 and TRBJ1-2, is EAGVTQFPSHSVIEKGQTVTLRCDPISGHDNLYWYRRVMGKEIKFLLHFVKESKQDESGMPNNRFLAERTGGTYSTLKVQPAELEDSGVYFCASSANQGSSYGYTFGSGTRLTVV.

The chain joins TRBV29-1 to TRBJ1-1; D gene ambiguous. Per the germline V gene, CDR1 is SQVTM and CDR2 is ANQGSEA. V lost 1 base, J lost 1 base, and 7 bases lay in between. CDR3 length: 13 residues. DNA for the CDR3: TGCAGCGTTGAAGTTTGGGGGAACACTGAAGCTTTCTTT. This codes for CSVEVWGNTEAFF.

This chain uses TRBV27 with TRBJ2-3; 9 bases are shared with TRBD2. The germline gives CDR1 MNHEY, CDR2 SMNVEV (reference sequence). This CDR3 region has 17 residues. The trim removed 6 bases at V and 2 bases at J, leaving 12 bases unmatched. The CDR3 is CASRRLAGLGPTDTQYF. The CDR3, as DNA: TGTGCCAGCAGGCGGCTAGCGGGACTGGGCCCCACAGATACGCAGTATTTT.

This clone was detected only a few times. The CDR3, as DNA: TGTGCCAGCAGCGCCCCCGATGAGCAGTTCTTC. Translating gives CASSAPDEQFF. The J gene is TRBJ2-1, the V gene TRBV28; D unclear. The germline V gene has CDR1 MDHEN and CDR2 SYDVKM. This CDR3 has 11 residues. V shed 6 bases and J shed 8 bases, with 8 bases lying between them.

The rearrangement uses TRBV19 and TRBJ2-3; 10 bases are a match to TRBD2. This CDR3 region has 20 residues. Germline V gives CDR1 LNHDA, CDR2 SQIVND (reference sequence). The V and J ends lost 4 bases and 4 bases, in that order; junction bases with no gene match: 20. The CDR3 is CASSTFPGASGRWGADTQYF. DNA of the CDR3: TGTGCCAGTAGTACTTTTCCAGGGGCTAGCGGGAGATGGGGGGCAGATACGCAGTATTTT.

Here the CDR3 reads CASTGTVIGNTIYF. As DNA, the CDR3 is TGTGCCAGCACCGGGACGGTAATCGGAAACACCATATATTTT. The chain has TRBV6-1 and TRBJ1-3; D possibly corresponds to TRBD1 (5 bases). CDR1 is MNHNS, CDR2 SASEGT, per germline. Trimming stripped 7 bases from V and 4 bases from J, with 14 bases between. The CDR3 consists of 14 residues.

This clone appeared once. The gene calls are TRBV29-1 and TRBJ2-1; 12 nucleotides line up with TRBD2. The CDR3 has 14 residues. Germline values: CDR1 SQVTM, CDR2 ANQGSEA. Unmatched junction bases numbered 4, after V lost 2 bases and J lost 8 bases. CDR3 loop: CSVEPTSGSDEQFF. CDR3 nucleotide sequence: TGCAGCGTTGAACCGACTAGCGGGAGTGATGAGCAGTTCTTC.

The CDR3 loop is CATLPASGEYQETQYF. CDR3 sequence (DNA): TGTGCCACCCTCCCGGCTAGCGGGGAGTACCAAGAGACCCAGTACTTC. This sequence joins TRBV15 and TRBJ2-5; 9 nucleotides align to TRBD2. The CDR3 totals 16 residues. The V gene end was trimmed by 8 bases and the J gene end by 0 bases; junction bases not matched to a gene: 10. CDR1 LNHNV and CDR2 YYDKDF come from the germline V gene (reference sequence).

The rearrangement joins TRBV28 to TRBJ2-7; 9 positions match TRBD2. The trim removed 6 bases at V and 2 bases at J, leaving 11 bases unmatched. The CDR3 is 16 amino acids. Looked up from germline, CDR1 is MDHEN and CDR2 is SYDVKM. The CDR3, as DNA: TGTGCCAGCAGGCCTAGTAGCGGGGGTCCCACCTACGAGCAGTACTTC. Translating gives CASRPSSGGPTYEQYF. Based on the CDR3 plus reference TRBV28 and TRBJ2-7, the full variable domain is DVKVTQSSRYLVKRTGEKVFLECVQDMDHENMFWYRQDPGLGLRLIYFSYDVKMKEKGDIPEGYSVSREKKERFSLILESASTNQTSMYLCASRPSSGGPTYEQYFGPGTRLTVT.

The chain is built from TRBV28 and TRBJ1-1; D call uncertain. Looked up from germline, CDR1 is MDHEN and CDR2 is SYDVKM. This CDR3 has 13 amino acids. Between the trimmed V and J ends, which lost 10 bases and 0 bases, there was a span of 12 bases. The CDR3 region is CATTLHMNTEAFF. The CDR3 bases are TGTGCCACCACCCTTCACATGAACACTGAAGCTTTCTTT.

The chain is built from TRBV7-2 and TRBJ2-7; unclear D gene. V lost 1 base, J lost 1 base, and 2 bases lay in between. Germline values: CDR1 SGHTA, CDR2 FQGNSA. The CDR3 length is 12 residues. The CDR3 DNA is TGTGCCAGCAGCTTAGTATCCTACGAGCAGTACTTC. It specifies CASSLVSYEQYF. Full variable domain (outside the CDR3, taken from reference TRBV7-2 and TRBJ2-7): GAGVSQSPSNKVTEKGKDVELRCDPISGHTALYWYRQSLGQGLEFLIYFQGNSAPDKSGLPSDRFSAERTGGSVSTLTIQRTQQEDSAVYLCASSLVSYEQYFGPGTRLTVT.

The gene calls are TRBV19 and TRBJ1-5; the D is unclear. The germline CDR1 and CDR2 sequences are LNHDA and SQIVND (reference sequence). This CDR3 is built from 14 residues. V was clipped by 0 bases and J by 6 bases, with 9 bases between them. The CDR3 nucleotides read TGTGCCAGTAGTATAGATCTATCCGGTCAGCCCCAGCATTTT. Translation: CASSIDLSGQPQHF.

The J gene is TRBJ1-2, the V gene TRBV11-2, with D maybe TRBD1 (5 bases). CDR1 and CDR2 (germline): SGHAT, FQNNGV. There are 14 residues in the CDR3. Trimming shortened V by 3 bases and J by 3 bases, and 11 bases separated the two germline ends. In DNA, the CDR3 is TGTGCCAGCAGCTTCTCAGGCAGGGACTATGGCTACACCTTC. Protein: CASSFSGRDYGYTF.

V gene TRBV19 combines with J gene TRBJ1-5; 7 bases are shared with TRBD1. The junction had 5 bases not matched to a gene; V was cut back by 6 bases and J by 3 bases. CDR3 length: 14 residues. Looked up from germline, CDR1 is LNHDA and CDR2 is SQIVND (reference sequence). CDR3 bases: TGTGCCAGTAGGCGACAGGGAAACAATCAGCCCCAGCATTTT. It translates to CASRRQGNNQPQHF.

The genes are TRBV15 and TRBJ1-1; D uncertain. Germline CDR1 and CDR2: LNHNV and YYDKDF (reference sequence). Trimming removed 0 bases at V and 4 bases at J, with 3 bases between. The length of the CDR3 is 12 residues. The CDR3: CATSREGTEAFF. The CDR3 DNA reads as TGTGCCACCAGCAGAGAGGGCACTGAAGCTTTCTTT.

The V gene is TRBV5-1, the J gene TRBJ2-3; tentative D call: TRBD1 (5 bases). V shed 4 bases and J shed 2 bases, with 14 bases lying between them. CDR3 length: 15 amino acids. CDR1 and CDR2 from the germline V gene are SGHRS and YFSETQ. The CDR3 bases are TGCGCCAGCAGCCCCCAAGGGGCCTACACAGATACGCAGTATTTT. It is translated as CASSPQGAYTDTQYF.

This chain joins TRBV4-2 and TRBJ2-5; TRBD2 matches 15 bases. CDR3 length equals 19 residues. The V and J ends lost 2 bases and 2 bases, in that order; junction bases with no gene match: 9. Germline CDR1 LGHNA, CDR2 YNFKEQ. The CDR3 reads CASSQRRTSGRAGQETQYF. CDR3 coding DNA: TGTGCCAGCAGCCAAAGAAGGACTAGCGGGAGGGCCGGACAAGAGACCCAGTACTTC.

This clone was recorded at least ten times. V and J are TRBV6-1 and TRBJ1-5, with 9 nucleotides matching TRBD1. With 7 bases clipped from V and 7 bases from J, the junction kept 5 bases outside the gene matches. Germline CDR1 reads MNHNS; CDR2 reads SASEGT. The CDR3 is 13 residues long. CDR3 sequence reads: CASTDRGYQPQHF. CDR3 bases: TGTGCCAGCACCGACAGGGGGTACCAGCCCCAGCATTTT.

The genes are TRBV5-6 and TRBJ2-5; 8 nucleotides match TRBD2. V lost 4 bases, J lost 4 bases, and 9 bases stayed unmatched. This CDR3 spans 15 amino acids. Germline CDR1 is SGHDT and CDR2 is YYEEEE. CDR3 sequence: CASSPTGLGGETQYF. The CDR3 coding sequence is TGTGCCAGCAGCCCAACGGGACTAGGGGGAGAGACCCAGTACTTC.